The present T cell receptor beta chain was sequenced within a study of T cell therapy after organ transplantation. Turning to this clone: Its antigen is unidentified.

Libraries were prepared by immunoSEQ multiplex PCR; TCRdb keeps only in-frame clonotypes and omits some of them. This sample carries about 48,000 clones, approximately 94% of them seen once, and the ten largest clones take around 3.2%. The CDR3 runs 15 residues. The germline V gene encodes CDR1 SGHVS and CDR2 FQNEAQ. J was trimmed by 4 bases and V by 10 bases; bases with no gene match: 11. The source was CD8+ T cells from blood, collected before autologous CMV-specific T cell therapy. The rearrangement uses TRBV7-8 and TRBJ2-3, with TRBD2 identical over 10 bases. This sequence originates from a human patient who had received a solid organ transplant and had CMV disease. CDR3 residues: CATLPLAGRADTQYF. In nucleotides, the CDR3 is TGTGCCACCCTCCCACTAGCGGGAAGGGCAGATACGCAGTATTTT. Supplemented by reference TRBV7-8 and TRBJ2-3, the full variable domain reads GAGVSQSPRYKVAKRGQDVALRCDPISGHVSLFWYQQALGQGPEFLTYFQNEAQLDKSGLPSDRFFAERPEGSVSTLKIQRTQQEDSAVYLCATLPLAGRADTQYFGPGTRLTVL.